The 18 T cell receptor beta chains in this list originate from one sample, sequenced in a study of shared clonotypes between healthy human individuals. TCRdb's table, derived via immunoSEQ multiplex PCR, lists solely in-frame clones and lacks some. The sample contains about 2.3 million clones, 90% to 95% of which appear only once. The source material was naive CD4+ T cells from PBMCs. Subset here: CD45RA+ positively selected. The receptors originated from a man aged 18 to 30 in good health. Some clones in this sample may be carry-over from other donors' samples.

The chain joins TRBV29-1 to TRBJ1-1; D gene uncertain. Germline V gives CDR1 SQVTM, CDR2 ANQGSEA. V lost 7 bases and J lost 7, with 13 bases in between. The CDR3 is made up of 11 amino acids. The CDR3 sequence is CSGHQGLEAFF. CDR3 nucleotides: TGCAGCGGCCATCAAGGACTTGAAGCTTTCTTT.

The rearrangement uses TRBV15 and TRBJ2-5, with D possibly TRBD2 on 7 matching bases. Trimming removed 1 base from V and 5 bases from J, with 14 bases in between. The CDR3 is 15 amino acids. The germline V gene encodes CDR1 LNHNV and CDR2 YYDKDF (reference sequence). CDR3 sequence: CATSRVIGGAETQYF. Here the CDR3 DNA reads TGTGCCACCAGCAGAGTTATTGGGGGGGCGGAGACCCAGTACTTC.

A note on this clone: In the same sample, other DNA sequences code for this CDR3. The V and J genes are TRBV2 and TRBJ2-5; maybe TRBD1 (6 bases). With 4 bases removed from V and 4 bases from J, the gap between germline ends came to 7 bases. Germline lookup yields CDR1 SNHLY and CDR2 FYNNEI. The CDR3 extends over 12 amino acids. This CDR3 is CASSGGGETQYF. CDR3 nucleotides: TGTGCCAGCAGTGGAGGGGGAGAGACCCAGTACTTC.

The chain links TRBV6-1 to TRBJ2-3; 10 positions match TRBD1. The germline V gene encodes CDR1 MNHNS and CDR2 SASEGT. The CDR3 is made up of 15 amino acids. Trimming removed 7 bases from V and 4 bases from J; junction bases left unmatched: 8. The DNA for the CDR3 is TGTGCCAGCACGAGACAGGGGGCGGCGGCAGATACGCAGTATTTT. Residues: CASTRQGAAADTQYF.

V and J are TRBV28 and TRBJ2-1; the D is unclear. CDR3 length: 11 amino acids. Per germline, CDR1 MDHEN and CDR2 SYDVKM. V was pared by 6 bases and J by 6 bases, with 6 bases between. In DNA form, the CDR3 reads TGTGCCAGCAGGGATTTCAATGAGCAGTTCTTC. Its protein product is CASRDFNEQFF.

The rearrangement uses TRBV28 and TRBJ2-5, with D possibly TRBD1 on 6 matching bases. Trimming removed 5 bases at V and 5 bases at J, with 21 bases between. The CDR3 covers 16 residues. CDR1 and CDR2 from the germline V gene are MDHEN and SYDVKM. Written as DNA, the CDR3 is TGTGCCAGCAGTCCCAGGGGTGGGCGGACCCTGGAGACCCAGTACTTC. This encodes CASSPRGGRTLETQYF.

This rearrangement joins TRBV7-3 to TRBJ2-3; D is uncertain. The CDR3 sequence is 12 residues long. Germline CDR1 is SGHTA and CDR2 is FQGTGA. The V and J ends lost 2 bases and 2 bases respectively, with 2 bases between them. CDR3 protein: CASSLFTDTQYF. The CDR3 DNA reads TGTGCCAGCAGCTTATTCACAGATACGCAGTATTTT.

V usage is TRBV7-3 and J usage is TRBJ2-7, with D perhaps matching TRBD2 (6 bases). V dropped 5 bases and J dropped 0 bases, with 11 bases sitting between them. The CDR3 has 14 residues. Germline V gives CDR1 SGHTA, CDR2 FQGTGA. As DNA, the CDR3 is TGTGCCAGCAGCGAGGCGGGGTACTCCTACGAGCAGTACTTC. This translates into CASSEAGYSYEQYF.

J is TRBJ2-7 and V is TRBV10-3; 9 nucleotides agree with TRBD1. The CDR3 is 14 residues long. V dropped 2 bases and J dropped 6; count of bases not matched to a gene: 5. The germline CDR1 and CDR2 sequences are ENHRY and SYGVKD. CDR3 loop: CAISEGTGRLEQYF. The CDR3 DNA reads TGTGCCATCAGTGAGGGGACAGGGCGCCTCGAGCAGTACTTC.

CDR3 bases: TGTGCCAGCAGCCTCCCGAGGAGAGGCCCCGGTGACTACGAGCAGTACTTC. Translation gives CASSLPRRGPGDYEQYF. The genes are TRBV7-9 and TRBJ2-7; D remains unclear. V lost 5 bases and J lost 3, with 23 bases in between. The CDR3 is 17 amino acids. Germline V gene lookup returns CDR1 SEHNR and CDR2 FQNEAQ (reference sequence).

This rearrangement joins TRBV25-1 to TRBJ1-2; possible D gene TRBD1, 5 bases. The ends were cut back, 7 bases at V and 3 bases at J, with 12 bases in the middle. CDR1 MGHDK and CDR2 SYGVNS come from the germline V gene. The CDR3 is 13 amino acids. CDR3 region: CASNVWGDYGYTF. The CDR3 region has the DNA TGTGCCAGCAATGTGTGGGGGGACTATGGCTACACCTTC.

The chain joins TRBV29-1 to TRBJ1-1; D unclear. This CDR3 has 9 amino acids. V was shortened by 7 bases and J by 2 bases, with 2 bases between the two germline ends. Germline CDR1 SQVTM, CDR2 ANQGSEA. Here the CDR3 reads CSENTEAFF. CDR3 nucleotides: TGCAGCGAAAACACTGAAGCTTTCTTT.

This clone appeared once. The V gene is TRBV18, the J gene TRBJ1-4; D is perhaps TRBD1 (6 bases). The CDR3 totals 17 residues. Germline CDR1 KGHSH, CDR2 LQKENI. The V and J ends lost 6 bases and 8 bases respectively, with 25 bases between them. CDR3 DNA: TGTGCCAGCTCCCAGACAGGCTACGGTGTATCCCCGGAAAAACTGTTTTTT. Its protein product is CASSQTGYGVSPEKLFF.

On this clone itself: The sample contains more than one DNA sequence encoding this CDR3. This CDR3 reads CASSLGGVGQPQHF. The CDR3, as DNA: TGCGCCAGCAGCTTAGGGGGAGTTGGTCAGCCCCAGCATTTT. This rearrangement joins TRBV5-1 to TRBJ1-5; possible D gene TRBD1, 6 bases. In germline, CDR1 is SGHRS, CDR2 YFSETQ. Deletions cut 2 bases from V and 6 bases from J, with 12 bases between. This CDR3 has 14 residues.

CDR3 protein: CASSLVGAGYGYTF. The CDR3, as DNA: TGTGCCAGCAGCTTAGTAGGGGCCGGGTATGGCTACACCTTC. V gene TRBV7-9 combines with J gene TRBJ1-2; the D gene is possibly TRBD1 (5 bases). The CDR3 sequence is 14 residues long. CDR1 and CDR2 from the germline V gene are SEHNR and FQNEAQ (reference sequence). V dropped 1 base and J dropped 5 bases, with 11 bases sitting between them.

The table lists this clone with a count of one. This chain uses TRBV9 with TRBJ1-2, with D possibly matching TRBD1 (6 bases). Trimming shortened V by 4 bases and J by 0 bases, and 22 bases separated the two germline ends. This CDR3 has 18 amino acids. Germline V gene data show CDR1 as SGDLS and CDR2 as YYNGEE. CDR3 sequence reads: CASSPRRGPTQANYGYTF. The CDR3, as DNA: TGTGCCAGCAGCCCCCGGCGGGGGCCTACTCAAGCTAACTATGGCTACACCTTC. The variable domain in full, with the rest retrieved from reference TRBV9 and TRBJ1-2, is DSGVTQTPKHLITATGQRVTLRCSPRSGDLSVYWYQQSLDQGLQFLIQYYNGEERAKGNILERFSAQQFPDLHSELNLSSLELGDSALYFCASSPRRGPTQANYGYTFGSGTRLTVV.

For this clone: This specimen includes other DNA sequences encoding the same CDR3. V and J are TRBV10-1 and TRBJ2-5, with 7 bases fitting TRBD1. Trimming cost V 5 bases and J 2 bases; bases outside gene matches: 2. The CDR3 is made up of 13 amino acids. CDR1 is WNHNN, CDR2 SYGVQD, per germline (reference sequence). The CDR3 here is CASSRDRQETQYF. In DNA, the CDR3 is TGCGCCAGCAGTCGGGACAGACAAGAGACCCAGTACTTC.

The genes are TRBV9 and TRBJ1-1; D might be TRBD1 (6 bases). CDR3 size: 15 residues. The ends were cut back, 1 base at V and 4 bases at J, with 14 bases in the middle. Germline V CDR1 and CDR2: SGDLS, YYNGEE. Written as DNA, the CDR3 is TGTGCCAGCAGCGTACAGGGGATCGTGAGCACTGAAGCTTTCTTT. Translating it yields CASSVQGIVSTEAFF.